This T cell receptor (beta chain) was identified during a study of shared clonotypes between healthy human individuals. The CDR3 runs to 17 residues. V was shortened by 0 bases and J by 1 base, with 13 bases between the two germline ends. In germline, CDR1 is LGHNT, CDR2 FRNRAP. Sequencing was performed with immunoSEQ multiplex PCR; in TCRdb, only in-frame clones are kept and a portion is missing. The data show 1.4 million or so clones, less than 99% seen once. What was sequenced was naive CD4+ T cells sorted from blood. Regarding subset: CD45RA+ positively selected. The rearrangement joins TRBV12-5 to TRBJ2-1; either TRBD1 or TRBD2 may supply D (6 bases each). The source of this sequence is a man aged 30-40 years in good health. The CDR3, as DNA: TGTGCTAGTGGTTTGGTACACGGGGGCTGGTCCTACAATGAGCAGTTCTTC. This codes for CASGLVHGGWSYNEQFF.